One and the same sample provided the 8 T cell receptor beta chains below, sequenced in a study of T-cell memory formation after mild COVID-19. TCRdb passed the 5' RACE reads through MiXCR, listing each CDR3 protein once. The table lists 350,000 to 500,000 distinct CDR3 sequences, 20% to 30% of them singletons. The sequenced sample was PBMCs or a T cell subset sorted from them (not recorded which). Every receptor here comes from an adult woman who had mild COVID-19 (a few samples of this study predate the infection). Cell type and time point are not known.

This clonotype was observed a few times. The chain has TRBV7-2 and TRBJ2-5; tentatively, D is TRBD1 (8 bases). In germline, CDR1 is SGHTA, CDR2 FQGNSA. V shed 5 bases and J shed 7 bases, with 14 bases lying between them. The CDR3 loop spans 13 amino acids. Here the CDR3 reads CASSKDREGTQYF. In nucleotides, the CDR3 is TGTGCCAGCAGCAAGGACAGGGAGGGGACCCAGTACTTC.

This sequence joins TRBV27 and TRBJ2-1; 13 bases are a match to TRBD2. Trimming cost V 7 bases and J 1 base; bases outside gene matches: 7. The germline V gene has CDR1 MNHEY and CDR2 SMNVEV (reference sequence). The CDR3 sequence is 17 residues long. This CDR3 is CASTGTSGTSSYNEQFF. The CDR3 coding sequence is TGTGCCAGCACGGGGACTAGCGGGACGTCTTCCTACAATGAGCAGTTCTTC.

The rearrangement links TRBV7-3 to TRBJ1-2; the D gene is possibly TRBD1 (5 bases). Trimming shortened V by 5 bases and J by 4 bases, and 17 bases separated the two germline ends. CDR1 SGHTA and CDR2 FQGTGA come from the germline V gene. The CDR3 extends over 15 amino acids. The CDR3 protein is CASSQEAGQGYGYTF. CDR3 coding DNA: TGTGCCAGCAGCCAAGAAGCGGGGCAGGGCTATGGCTACACCTTC.

The genes are TRBV5-1 and TRBJ2-7; D uncertain. This CDR3 comprises 14 residues. Germline lookup yields CDR1 SGHRS and CDR2 YFSETQ. Trimming shortened V by 0 bases and J by 6 bases, and 13 bases separated the two germline ends. The CDR3 loop is CASSLGHSPTEQYF. Here the CDR3 DNA reads TGCGCCAGCAGCTTGGGACACAGCCCCACCGAGCAGTACTTC.

This clonotype was counted a few times. The gene calls are TRBV29-1 and TRBJ1-1; D is unclear. The CDR3 consists of 13 residues. Germline CDR1 SQVTM, CDR2 ANQGSEA. V lost 4 bases and J lost 0, with 9 bases in between. The CDR3, as DNA: TGCAGCGTTGTGGTCGCTGTGAACACTGAAGCTTTCTTT. This sequence encodes CSVVVAVNTEAFF.

The CDR3 region has the DNA TGTGCCAGCACGAACTCGGCAGGGGCGTCGACCACTGAAGCTTTCTTT. As protein: CASTNSAGASTTEAFF. This chain links TRBV7-9 with TRBJ1-1; the D gene is possibly TRBD1 (6 bases). The germline CDR1 and CDR2 sequences are SEHNR and FQNEAQ (reference sequence). V was pared by 7 bases and J by 4 bases, with 22 bases between. This CDR3 is built from 16 residues.

This sequence joins TRBV20-1 and TRBJ2-2; 8 bases fit TRBD1. Germline lookup yields CDR1 DFQATT and CDR2 SNEGSKA (reference sequence). The V segment lost 0 bases and the J segment 1 base; nucleotides outside the gene matches: 1. The CDR3 totals 15 residues. The CDR3 loop reads CSARDGQGNTGELFF. DNA of the CDR3: TGCAGTGCTAGAGATGGACAGGGGAACACCGGGGAGCTGTTTTTT.

The chain is built from TRBV10-3 and TRBJ1-5; D possibly corresponds to TRBD1 (6 bases). The CDR3 has 14 residues. V was cut by 8 bases and J by 5 bases, with 16 bases left in between. Germline lookup yields CDR1 ENHRY and CDR2 SYGVKD. The CDR3 loop is CAIHLRGDDQPQHF. CDR3 DNA sequence: TGTGCCATCCACCTTAGGGGGGACGATCAGCCCCAGCATTTT.